Below, 32 T cell receptor beta chains from the same sample are listed, as sequenced in a study of blood T cells in healthy people across ages. The second PCR ran about 6 to 11 cycles with a sample-barcoded 5' primer and J-beta primers. TCRdb analysed the 5' RACE reads with MiXCR anew, one entry per CDR3 protein. The repertoire holds approximately 1.5 million distinct CDR3 sequences, with 35% to 45% as singletons. The source material was blood. Source of these receptors: a woman under 30 in good health.

The CDR3 sequence is CSVQAGGPTSTDTQYF. CDR3 nucleotides: TGCAGTGTCCAAGCGGGGGGTCCGACTAGCACAGATACGCAGTATTTT. The rearrangement uses TRBV20-1 and TRBJ2-3, with TRBD2 matching over 9 bases. Germline loops: CDR1 DFQATT, CDR2 SNEGSKA (reference sequence). Losses at the gene ends were 7 bases for V and 0 bases for J; bases not matched to a gene: 11. The length of the CDR3 is 16 residues.

The chain uses TRBV5-1 and TRBJ1-1, with no clear D. The V and J ends lost 0 bases and 0 bases respectively, with 9 bases between them. The length of the CDR3 is 15 residues. Looked up from germline, CDR1 is SGHRS and CDR2 is YFSETQ. The DNA of the CDR3 is TGCGCCAGCAGCTTGGATGTGGGTTTGAACACTGAAGCTTTCTTT. It codes for CASSLDVGLNTEAFF.

V and J are TRBV7-9 and TRBJ1-2; D gene ambiguous. Looked up from germline, CDR1 is SEHNR and CDR2 is FQNEAQ (reference sequence). The CDR3 consists of 12 residues. V lost 4 bases to trimming and J lost 7 bases, with 10 bases between them. The CDR3 is CASSSYISGYTF. The CDR3 DNA is TGTGCCAGCAGCTCTTACATCAGTGGCTACACCTTC.

The table lists this clonotype with a few counts. The chain links TRBV29-1 to TRBJ2-3; 7 bases are a match to TRBD1. Germline V lookup: CDR1 SQVTM, CDR2 ANQGSEA. The CDR3 spans 12 residues. V gave up 6 bases and J gave up 6 bases; unmatched junction bases: 6. CDR3 DNA sequence: TGCAGCGTCGGGACAGTGGAGGATACGCAGTATTTT. Protein sequence: CSVGTVEDTQYF.

The chain joins TRBV27 to TRBJ2-5; TRBD1 matches 10 bases. Unmatched junction bases numbered 6, after V lost 4 bases and J lost 4 bases. The CDR3 loop spans 15 amino acids. Looked up from germline, CDR1 is MNHEY and CDR2 is SMNVEV (reference sequence). This CDR3 reads CASSSRRDRGETQYF. CDR3 in DNA: TGTGCCAGCAGTTCACGCCGGGACAGGGGAGAGACCCAGTACTTC.

The CDR3 loop is CASSQATLNEQYF. In DNA form, the CDR3 reads TGTGCCAGCAGCCAAGCGACCCTCAATGAGCAGTACTTC. The V gene is TRBV3-1, the J gene TRBJ2-7; D unclear. V lost 1 base, J lost 7 bases, and 11 bases lay in between. The V gene's germline CDR1 is LGHDT and CDR2 YNNKEL (reference sequence). This CDR3 is 13 amino acids long.

This clonotype has just a few counts. The V gene is TRBV16, the J gene TRBJ2-1, with 11 bases identical to TRBD2. Germline V gene lookup returns CDR1 KGHSY and CDR2 FQNENV. Trimming removed 3 bases from V and 5 bases from J; junction bases left unmatched: 9. CDR3 size: 17 residues. The CDR3 here is CASSHYPSGGSNNEQFF. CDR3 coding DNA: TGTGCCAGCAGCCATTATCCTAGCGGGGGGTCGAACAATGAGCAGTTCTTC.

This rearrangement joins TRBV25-1 to TRBJ1-1, with unresolved D. V was clipped by 6 bases and J by 3 bases, with 11 bases between them. From germline, CDR1 is MGHDK and CDR2 SYGVNS. CDR3 length: 13 amino acids. In DNA form, the CDR3 reads TGTGCCAGCAGGAGGGAGTTGTACACTGAAGCTTTCTTT. Amino acid sequence: CASRRELYTEAFF.

This clonotype was counted only a few times. This chain uses TRBV10-3 with TRBJ1-6; D uncertain. V was shortened by 8 bases and J by 7 bases, with 6 bases between the two germline ends. Germline lookup yields CDR1 ENHRY and CDR2 SYGVKD. The CDR3 totals 11 residues. In nucleotides, the CDR3 is TGTGCCATCGGCCCCAATTCACCCCTCCACTTT. It is translated as CAIGPNSPLHF.

The genes are TRBV28 and TRBJ1-1, with 9 bases identical to TRBD1. Germline V lookup: CDR1 MDHEN, CDR2 SYDVKM. The CDR3 covers 15 residues. The V and J ends lost 5 bases and 0 bases, in that order; junction bases with no gene match: 4. The CDR3: CASSTWTGVNTEAFF. The DNA of the CDR3 is TGTGCCAGCAGTACCTGGACAGGGGTGAACACTGAAGCTTTCTTT.

This clonotype was detected only once. The chain joins TRBV20-1 to TRBJ2-5; the D is unclear. The DNA end is a closer match to TRBJ2-1, so the J assignment may be wrong. This CDR3 region has 12 residues. CDR1 and CDR2 from the germline V gene are DFQATT and SNEGSKA (reference sequence). The CDR3 sequence is CSATEFQETQFF. The CDR3 nucleotides read TGCAGTGCTACCGAATTTCAAGAGACCCAGTTCTTC.

The chain recombines TRBV27 with TRBJ2-7; 7 bases line up with TRBD2. The J call may be faulty, since TRBJ2-4 better matches the DNA end. The CDR3 is 13 amino acids. The V gene's germline CDR1 is MNHEY and CDR2 SMNVEV (reference sequence). In nucleotides, the CDR3 is TGTGCCAGCCACCCAGCGGGGATAAACATTCAGTACTTC. Amino acid sequence: CASHPAGINIQYF.

The genes are TRBV5-4 and TRBJ2-2; D may be TRBD2 (6 bases). The germline V and J ends were trimmed by 0 bases and 6 bases, with 12 bases remaining between them. The V gene's germline CDR1 is SGHNT and CDR2 YYREEE (reference sequence). The CDR3 sequence is 15 residues long. CDR3 bases: TGTGCCAGCAGCTTGGCGGGAGTTCGGGCCGGGGAGCTGTTTTTT. Encoded protein: CASSLAGVRAGELFF.

The chain recombines TRBV7-2 with TRBJ2-5; D unresolved. Germline loops: CDR1 SGHTA, CDR2 FQGNSA. The V end was cut by 2 bases, the J end by 4 bases, with 5 bases between. The CDR3 runs to 12 residues. The CDR3 nucleotides are TGTGCCAGCAGCTTAACGATAGAGACCCAGTACTTC. This gives the protein CASSLTIETQYF. The whole variable domain, remainder taken from reference TRBV7-2 and TRBJ2-5, is GAGVSQSPSNKVTEKGKDVELRCDPISGHTALYWYRQSLGQGLEFLIYFQGNSAPDKSGLPSDRFSAERTGGSVSTLTIQRTQQEDSAVYLCASSLTIETQYFGPGTRLLVL.

The chain combines TRBV12-3 or TRBV12-4 with TRBJ2-5; 9 bases line up with TRBD1. The CDR3 totals 16 residues. Trimming at V came to 1 base and at J to 5 bases, leaving 8 bases not matched to a gene. The CDR3 DNA is TGTGCCAGCAGTTTAGGGACACAGGGGGCCGGGGAGACCCAGTACTTC. This gives the protein CASSLGTQGAGETQYF.

The chain recombines TRBV9 with TRBJ1-6; D remains ambiguous. V was shortened by 3 bases and J by 5 bases, with 12 bases between the two germline ends. The CDR3 consists of 15 residues. In germline, CDR1 is SGDLS, CDR2 YYNGEE. CDR3 residues: CASSEDGRNNSPLHF. The CDR3 DNA is TGTGCCAGCAGCGAGGATGGTAGGAATAATTCACCCCTCCACTTT.

This clonotype showed up just a few times. This chain uses TRBV12-3 or TRBV12-4 with TRBJ1-3, with 7 bases aligning to TRBD1. This CDR3 comprises 14 residues. The junction had 1 base not matched to a gene; V was cut back by 2 bases and J by 3 bases. CDR3 in DNA: TGTGCCAGCAGTTTAAGGGGGCTTGGAAACACCATATATTTT. This codes for CASSLRGLGNTIYF.

The rearrangement joins TRBV28 to TRBJ2-5; TRBD2 aligns across 7 bases. The last part of the DNA fits TRBJ2-7 better; the J call may be wrong. Germline CDR1 reads MDHEN; CDR2 reads SYDVKM. The CDR3 is 14 residues long. The CDR3: CAARRPWEGPEQYF. The CDR3 DNA sequence: TGTGCCGCTCGCCGACCATGGGAGGGGCCCGAGCAGTACTTC.

In DNA, the CDR3 is TGTGCCAGCAGCGTAGAAGCACATACCTACGAGCAGTACTTC. Amino acids: CASSVEAHTYEQYF. The chain employs TRBV9 and TRBJ2-7, with unresolved D. Trimming stripped 0 bases from V and 2 bases from J, with 9 bases between. CDR1 and CDR2 (germline): SGDLS, YYNGEE. The CDR3 spans 14 residues.

The table lists this clonotype with a few counts. The J gene is TRBJ2-1, the V gene TRBV4-1; 11 bases match TRBD2. The CDR3 extends over 16 amino acids. Germline assignment: CDR1 MGHRA and CDR2 YSYEKL. J gave up 4 bases and V 4 bases, and 6 bases lay outside the gene matches. The CDR3 loop is CASSRSGTSGYNEQFF. In DNA, the CDR3 is TGCGCCAGCAGCCGTTCCGGGACTAGCGGATACAATGAGCAGTTCTTC.

This clonotype was picked up a small number of times. This chain joins TRBV4-1 and TRBJ2-3; unclear D gene. V was pared by 2 bases and J by 7 bases, with 19 bases between. The germline CDR1 and CDR2 sequences are MGHRA and YSYEKL. The CDR3 length is 16 residues. The CDR3 DNA sequence: TGCGCCAGCAGCCAATGGTTGGCCAGGATTGGAAATACGCAGTATTTT. Amino acids: CASSQWLARIGNTQYF.

This clonotype was picked up a small number of times. The chain joins TRBV7-6 to TRBJ2-7; D not certain. The CDR3 runs 14 residues. Trimming removed 3 bases at V and 2 bases at J, with 11 bases between. Germline V gene sequence: CDR1 SGHVS, CDR2 FNYEAQ. As DNA, the CDR3 is TGTGCCAGCAGCTTGCATTCTAGAACCTACGAGCAGTACTTC. Translating it yields CASSLHSRTYEQYF.

This clonotype was counted between two and nine times. The J gene is TRBJ2-1, the V gene TRBV15; TRBD1 or TRBD2 may be the D gene (6 bases each). Trimming pared 5 bases from V and 2 bases from J, leaving 13 bases between. The CDR3 totals 15 residues. Germline assignment: CDR1 LNHNV and CDR2 YYDKDF (reference sequence). CDR3 DNA: TGTGCCACCAGCGGAGGGGGGTCAGCCTACAATGAGCAGTTCTTC. Translated: CATSGGGSAYNEQFF.

CDR3 amino acids: CATSDSAGAYYNEQYF. The CDR3, as DNA: TGTGCCACCAGTGATTCAGCGGGAGCATACTACAATGAGCAGTACTTC. The chain employs TRBV24-1 and TRBJ2-1, with 8 bases lining up with TRBD2. The better agreement between TRBJ2-7 and the DNA end casts doubt on the J call. CDR1 is KGHDR and CDR2 is SFDVKD in the germline V gene. The CDR3 is 16 residues long.

This clonotype was picked up a small number of times. This chain joins TRBV29-1 and TRBJ2-7; D is undetermined. V lost 5 bases and J 0 bases, leaving 14 bases between the germline ends. Germline V CDR1 and CDR2: SQVTM, ANQGSEA. The length of the CDR3 is 14 residues. The DNA of the CDR3 is TGCAGCGTTAGTAAGCGTACCAGCTCCTACGAGCAGTACTTC. This gives the protein CSVSKRTSSYEQYF.

Points on this clonotype: At one end, the junction sequence differs from germline, possibly due to a read error. V is TRBV7-7 and J is TRBJ1-1; D is unresolved. The CDR3 totals 15 residues. Germline lookup yields CDR1 SSHAT and CDR2 FNYEAQ (reference sequence). The CDR3 nucleotides read TGTGCTAGCAGCTTCGGGGTCCTCATGAACACTGAAGCTTTCTTT. It encodes CASSFGVLMNTEAFF.

The V and J genes are TRBV7-8 and TRBJ1-6; unclear D gene. Germline V gene lookup returns CDR1 SGHVS and CDR2 FQNEAQ. The CDR3 has 13 amino acids. Trimming shortened V by 2 bases and J by 8 bases, and 7 bases separated the two germline ends. The CDR3 DNA follows: TGTGCCAGCAGCTTATACGGAGATTCACCCCTCCACTTT. This encodes CASSLYGDSPLHF.

This clonotype was picked up a small number of times. At one end the junction does not follow the germline gene, possibly because of a read error. The rearrangement links TRBV6-5 to TRBJ2-7, with 8 bases identical to TRBD1. CDR3 length equals 13 residues. The V gene's germline CDR1 is MNHEY and CDR2 SVGAGI. CDR3 sequence: CTSSYGQGYEQYF. The CDR3 DNA follows: TGTACCAGCAGTTACGGACAGGGATACGAGCAGTACTTC.

The chain has TRBV7-2 and TRBJ1-6; D is possibly TRBD1 (6 bases). V lost 2 bases and J lost 7, with 12 bases in between. The CDR3 spans 15 residues. The V gene's germline CDR1 is SGHTA and CDR2 FQGNSA. The CDR3, as DNA: TGTGCCAGCAGCTTATTTGGGGGCGTGAATTCACCCCTCCACTTT. It encodes CASSLFGGVNSPLHF. The full variable domain, completed using reference TRBV7-2 and TRBJ1-6, is GAGVSQSPSNKVTEKGKDVELRCDPISGHTALYWYRQSLGQGLEFLIYFQGNSAPDKSGLPSDRFSAERTGGSVSTLTIQRTQQEDSAVYLCASSLFGGVNSPLHFGNGTRLTVT.

The CDR3 coding sequence is TGTGCCAGCAGTAAGGGACAGAAGAACACTGAAGCTTTCTTT. It translates to CASSKGQKNTEAFF. The rearrangement joins TRBV12-3 or TRBV12-4 to TRBJ1-1; TRBD1 matches at 7 bases. Trimming removed 5 bases from V and 1 base from J; junction bases left unmatched: 4. The CDR3 has 14 residues.

This clonotype was counted between two and nine times. The chain uses TRBV14 and TRBJ2-3, with D unclear. Trimming removed 0 bases at V and 3 bases at J, with 10 bases between. The CDR3 runs to 15 residues. Germline loops: CDR1 SGHDN, CDR2 FVKESK. The CDR3 reads CASSQDRGETDTQYF. DNA for the CDR3: TGTGCCAGCAGCCAAGATCGCGGCGAGACAGATACGCAGTATTTT.

This rearrangement joins TRBV12-3 or TRBV12-4 to TRBJ2-1; 7 bases map to TRBD1. The V segment lost 6 bases and the J segment 3 bases; nucleotides outside the gene matches: 8. The CDR3 is 15 residues long. The CDR3 reads CASSTLTGFYNEQFF. The CDR3 DNA reads as TGTGCCAGCAGCACACTGACAGGGTTCTACAATGAGCAGTTCTTC.